This TCR beta chain is drawn from a study of T cell repertoires in cytomegalovirus infection. CDR3 length: 16 amino acids. Deletions cut 6 bases from V and 5 bases from J, with 23 bases between. The germline gives CDR1 WNHNN, CDR2 SYGVQD (reference sequence). The table lists this clonotype with a few counts. Its antigen remains unknown. TCRdb used MiXCR to reprocess the reads, holding one entry per CDR3 protein. The sample contains 750,000 to 950,000 distinct CDR3 sequences, almost 30% of which appear only once. The sequence was collected from a human donor in good health (CMV status not recorded). Some clones in this sample may be carry-over from other donors' samples. This rearrangement joins TRBV10-1 to TRBJ2-7; D is perhaps TRBD2 (7 bases). The sample in question was cultured CD8+ T cells from PBMCs, obtained from culture after CMV antigen stimulation. In DNA, the CDR3 is TGCGCCAGCAGAGGGTCCTCTTACCAGGGGAGGGACGAGCAGTACTTC. The encoded protein is CASRGSSYQGRDEQYF.